This is a list of T cell receptor beta chains from one sample in a study of T cells after yellow fever vaccination. TCRdb used MiXCR to reprocess the 5' RACE reads, holding one entry per CDR3 protein. The sample yields hundreds of thousands of distinct CDR3 sequences, roughly an eighth seen once. Material: CD4+ T cells sorted from PBMCs, obtained 15 days after the yellow fever booster vaccination. These receptors were taken from a man younger than 35 who received the YFV17D yellow fever vaccine. The CDR3 runs from the conserved cysteine through the conserved F or W. A D gene is named only where the DNA matches it firmly. Rows give clone size only sometimes, using once, few, many, or a class for an expanded clone.

clone size: .
D gene: .
V gene: TRBV6-1
J gene: TRBJ1-6
CDR3 DNA: TGTGCCAGCACGGGGGGACCCTATTCACCCCTCCACTTT
CDR3 protein: CASTGGPYSPLHF

clone size: few
D gene: .
V gene: TRBV6-6
J gene: TRBJ1-2
CDR3 DNA: TGTGCCAGCAGTTACTCGAACCGGGGCCCGGGAGGCTATGGCTACACCTTC
CDR3 protein: CASSYSNRGPGGYGYTF

clone size: .
D gene: .
V gene: TRBV3-2
J gene: TRBJ1-6
CDR3 DNA: TGTGCCAGCAGCCTTCACAGGGGAGTGAATAATTCACCCCTCCACTTT
CDR3 protein: CASSLHRGVNNSPLHF

clone size: .
D gene: .
V gene: TRBV30
J gene: TRBJ1-1
CDR3 DNA: TGTGCCTGGACCAGGGAAGCGAACACTGAAGCTTTCTTT
CDR3 protein: CAWTREANTEAFF

clone size: few
D gene: .
V gene: TRBV7-6
J gene: TRBJ1-3
CDR3 DNA: TGTGCCAGCAGCTTCACCCAGCTGGGAAACACCATATATTTT
CDR3 protein: CASSFTQLGNTIYF

clone size: many
D gene: .
V gene: TRBV4-2
J gene: TRBJ1-3
CDR3 DNA: TGTGCCAGCAGCCAGTTAAATGGACGGTTCTCTGGAAACACCATATATTTT
CDR3 protein: CASSQLNGRFSGNTIYF

clone size: .
D gene: TRBD2
V gene: TRBV9
J gene: TRBJ2-2
CDR3 DNA: TGTGCCAGCAGTTATAGCGGGGGGCGCACCGGGGAGCTGTTTTTT
CDR3 protein: CASSYSGGRTGELFF

clone size: few
D gene: TRBD1
V gene: TRBV6-2/TRBV6-3
J gene: TRBJ2-4
CDR3 DNA: TGTGCCAGCAGGCCGAACAGGGGGACCTTGTACATTCAGTACTTC
CDR3 protein: CASRPNRGTLYIQYF

clone size: few
D gene: TRBD2
V gene: TRBV5-1
J gene: TRBJ2-3
CDR3 DNA: TGCGCCAGCAGCGAGACTAGCGGGGGGCCTAGCACAGATACGCAGTATTTT
CDR3 protein: CASSETSGGPSTDTQYF

clone size: few
D gene: TRBD2
V gene: TRBV28
J gene: TRBJ2-3
CDR3 DNA: TGTGCCAGCAGACCGAGCGGGAGAAGCACAGATACGCAGTATTTT
CDR3 protein: CASRPSGRSTDTQYF

clone size: .
D gene: .
V gene: TRBV20-1
J gene: TRBJ1-2
CDR3 DNA: TGCAGTGTTCCAGGGGACTATGGCTACACCTTC
CDR3 protein: CSVPGDYGYTF

clone size: many
D gene: TRBD1
V gene: TRBV19
J gene: TRBJ1-1
CDR3 DNA: TGTGCCAGTAGCTCGACAGGGTCGTACACTGAAGCTTTCTTT
CDR3 protein: CASSSTGSYTEAFF

clone size: .
D gene: .
V gene: TRBV29-1
J gene: TRBJ2-5
CDR3 DNA: TGCAGCGTTGAGGGGGCAGAAGAGACCCAGTACTTC
CDR3 protein: CSVEGAEETQYF

clone size: .
D gene: TRBD1
V gene: TRBV6-2/TRBV6-3
J gene: TRBJ1-2
CDR3 DNA: TGTGCCAGCAGTGATCCCCCTGGACAGGGACCTACTAACTATGGCTACACCTTC
CDR3 protein: CASSDPPGQGPTNYGYTF

clone size: few
D gene: .
V gene: TRBV14
J gene: TRBJ2-3
CDR3 DNA: TGTGCCAGCAGCCAAGTAACGGGGGCCTACACAGATACGCAGTATTTT
CDR3 protein: CASSQVTGAYTDTQYF

clone size: .
D gene: TRBD2
V gene: TRBV28
J gene: TRBJ2-1
CDR3 DNA: TGTGCCAGCACTTTACCGGGACTAGCGGGTTCCTACAATGAGCAGTTCTTC
CDR3 protein: CASTLPGLAGSYNEQFF

clone size: few
D gene: .
V gene: TRBV28
J gene: TRBJ2-3
CDR3 DNA: TGTGCCAGCAGTTTGGGATCTAGCACAGATACGCAGTATTTT
CDR3 protein: CASSLGSSTDTQYF

clone size: .
D gene: .
V gene: TRBV20-1
J gene: TRBJ2-1
CDR3 DNA: TGCAGTGCTAGACCCCCTCACCAGGGAGGCCCCTACAATGAGCAGTTCTTC
CDR3 protein: CSARPPHQGGPYNEQFF

clone size: few
D gene: .
V gene: TRBV7-9
J gene: TRBJ2-3
CDR3 DNA: TGTGCCAGCAGCTTTAAGACAGATACGCAGTATTTT
CDR3 protein: CASSFKTDTQYF

clone size: few
D gene: TRBD2
V gene: TRBV7-3
J gene: TRBJ2-3
CDR3 DNA: TGTGCCAGCAGCTTTAGCGGGGAGGGAAGTTATACGCAGTATTTT
CDR3 protein: CASSFSGEGSYTQYF

clone size: .
D gene: .
V gene: TRBV7-2
J gene: TRBJ2-5
CDR3 DNA: TGTGCCAGCAGCTTAGGGGGCAGCACACAAGAGACCCAGTACTTC
CDR3 protein: CASSLGGSTQETQYF

clone size: many
D gene: TRBD2
V gene: TRBV20-1
J gene: TRBJ2-5
CDR3 DNA: TGCAGTGCTAGCGGGGGGGCGGGCTTGGAGACCCAGTACTTC
CDR3 protein: CSASGGAGLETQYF

clone size: few
D gene: .
V gene: TRBV7-2
J gene: TRBJ2-2
CDR3 DNA: TGTGCCAGCAGCCCAGCATCCCCGCCCGGGGAGCTGTTTTTT
CDR3 protein: CASSPASPPGELFF

clone size: many
D gene: .
V gene: TRBV19
J gene: TRBJ1-1
CDR3 DNA: TGTGCCAGTCTAAACTTTGCAGGGTTGGGGAACACTGAAGCTTTCTTT
CDR3 protein: CASLNFAGLGNTEAFF

clone size: .
D gene: .
V gene: TRBV28
J gene: TRBJ2-3
CDR3 DNA: TGTGCCAGCAGTTTCGGAAGTGGGGACTTCACAGATACGCAGTATTTT
CDR3 protein: CASSFGSGDFTDTQYF

clone size: few
D gene: .
V gene: TRBV2
J gene: TRBJ1-1
CDR3 DNA: TGTGCCAGCAGTGAAGAGGGGGTCACTGAAGCTTTCTTT
CDR3 protein: CASSEEGVTEAFF

clone size: .
D gene: .
V gene: TRBV5-1
J gene: TRBJ1-2
CDR3 DNA: TGCGCCAGCAGCTTTACGGGGGACCCGGCTAACTATGGCTACACCTTC
CDR3 protein: CASSFTGDPANYGYTF